This T cell receptor (beta chain) was obtained from a study of T cell responses to AZD1222 COVID-19 vaccine. Study-wide findings and caveats: Spike regions recognized by vaccine-associated CD4 TCRs spanned the protein, led by 160-218 and 743-854.

On this clone: Its target is not known.

This CDR3 spans 13 amino acids. V was clipped by 2 bases and J by 7 bases, with 12 bases between them. Per the germline V gene, CDR1 is MNHEY and CDR2 is SVGAGI. The assay was immunoSEQ multiplex PCR, and TCRdb's table has in-frame clones only and misses some. The data hold approximately 260,000 clones, with over 90% observed a single time. This clonotype was obtained from an adult in good health. This rearrangement joins TRBV6-5 to TRBJ2-7; the D gene could be TRBD1 or TRBD2 (5 bases each). The sequencing used peripheral blood, collected on day 0 of AZD1222 vaccination. CDR3 amino acids: CASSYGTTSEQYF. CDR3 DNA: TGTGCCAGCAGTTACGGGACCACGAGTGAGCAGTACTTC.